These 14 T cell receptor beta chains were all obtained from the same sample, sequenced in a study of CD8 T cells in Susac syndrome. RNA amounts of about 0.5 to 1 ug underwent reverse transcription with random hexamers. TCRdb fed the immunoSEQ multiplex PCR reads into MiXCR, producing one record per CDR3 protein. The sample lists under 550,000 distinct CDR3 sequences; 85% were seen once. Specimen: CD8+ T cells from PBMCs. Receptors originate from a human donor with multiple sclerosis.

This clonotype was seen a single time. The V gene is TRBV7-9, the J gene TRBJ2-5; D gene unclear. This CDR3 contains 13 residues. V lost 6 bases to trimming and J lost 3 bases, with 11 bases between them. Per germline, CDR1 SEHNR and CDR2 FQNEAQ (reference sequence). The CDR3 DNA reads as TGTGCCAGCAGTTACGATTTAGAAGAGACCCAGTACTTC. Residues: CASSYDLEETQYF.

The CDR3: CASSQVELRNQPQHF. Here the CDR3 DNA reads TGCGCCAGCAGCCAAGTAGAGTTGCGGAATCAGCCCCAGCATTTT. The chain carries TRBV4-1 and TRBJ1-5, with unresolved D. The CDR3 has 15 amino acids. CDR1 is MGHRA, CDR2 YSYEKL, per germline. V lost 1 base and J lost 4, with 11 bases in between.

This clonotype has only a few counts. The rearrangement uses TRBV3-1 and TRBJ2-1; 7 nucleotides line up with TRBD1. The CDR3 has 16 amino acids. Per germline, CDR1 LGHDT and CDR2 YNNKEL (reference sequence). The ends lost 5 bases at V and 5 bases at J; junction bases unmatched: 12. CDR3 in DNA: TGTGCCAGCAGCTCGACCGGGACAGCAACAGACAATGAGCAGTTCTTC. Protein sequence: CASSSTGTATDNEQFF.

The chain is built from TRBV5-4 and TRBJ1-2; 8 nucleotides match TRBD1. CDR3 length: 15 amino acids. V was pared by 4 bases and J by 3 bases, with 8 bases of the junction left unmatched. Germline values: CDR1 SGHNT, CDR2 YYREEE (reference sequence). Here the CDR3 reads CASSRKTGEDYGYTF. The CDR3 coding sequence is TGTGCCAGCAGCAGAAAGACAGGGGAAGACTATGGCTACACCTTC.

The chain carries TRBV12-3 or TRBV12-4 and TRBJ2-7, with TRBD1 as a possible D gene (7 bases). The V gene lost 8 bases and the J gene lost 5 bases, with 13 bases spanning the gap. The CDR3 is 12 residues long. CDR3 protein: CASGAGGNEQYF. The CDR3 DNA reads TGTGCCAGCGGGGCAGGGGGGAACGAGCAGTACTTC.

This clonotype came up once. CDR3 nucleotides: TGTGCCAGCAGTGAATTGTTGGGGGGGAACGAGCAGTACTTC. It codes for CASSELLGGNEQYF. This sequence joins TRBV25-1 and TRBJ2-7; 7 bases match TRBD2. Germline V gene data show CDR1 as MGHDK and CDR2 as SYGVNS. The CDR3 length is 14 residues. The V segment lost 1 base and the J segment 5 bases; nucleotides outside the gene matches: 5.

This chain uses TRBV5-1 with TRBJ2-7; the match to TRBD2 covers 10 bases. CDR1 and CDR2 (germline): SGHRS, YFSETQ. This CDR3 comprises 17 residues. V was clipped by 0 bases and J by 4 bases; unmatched bases: 10. The CDR3 DNA follows: TGCGCCAGCAGCTTGGCTCCTAGCGGGAGTACTTGGTACGAGCAGTACTTC. Its protein is CASSLAPSGSTWYEQYF.

The chain employs TRBV27 and TRBJ1-2; TRBD1 matches at 9 bases. This CDR3 region has 19 residues. Germline V lookup: CDR1 MNHEY, CDR2 SMNVEV (reference sequence). J lost 0 bases, V lost 7 bases, and 18 bases had no gene match. This CDR3 is CASTPLFRDRVGTNYGYTF. The CDR3 nucleotides are TGTGCCAGCACCCCCCTCTTTAGGGACAGGGTAGGGACTAACTATGGCTACACCTTC.

V is TRBV6-5 and J is TRBJ1-1; a possible D gene is TRBD1 (5 bases). V lost 2 bases and J 8 bases, leaving 12 bases between the germline ends. This CDR3 is 13 amino acids long. Germline assignment: CDR1 MNHEY and CDR2 SVGAGI. CDR3 amino acids: CASSYGSGGEAFF. The CDR3 coding sequence is TGTGCCAGCAGTTACGGCTCCGGGGGAGAAGCTTTCTTT.

This chain connects TRBV4-1 to TRBJ2-1; 9 bases are shared with TRBD2. Trimming removed 0 bases from V and 0 bases from J; junction bases left unmatched: 6. The CDR3 is 18 residues long. Germline assignment: CDR1 MGHRA and CDR2 YSYEKL. The CDR3 DNA sequence: TGCGCCAGCAGCCAAGATCAGTTAGCGGGAGCCTCCTACAATGAGCAGTTCTTC. Amino acids: CASSQDQLAGASYNEQFF.

V is TRBV7-6 and J is TRBJ1-1; D is possibly TRBD1 (5 bases). CDR3 length: 16 residues. Germline loops: CDR1 SGHVS, CDR2 FNYEAQ. V lost 1 base to trimming and J lost 5 bases, with 17 bases between them. The CDR3 loop reads CASSLGFDGAGTEAFF. Written as DNA, the CDR3 is TGTGCCAGCAGCTTAGGATTTGATGGGGCAGGGACTGAAGCTTTCTTT.

The CDR3 DNA is TGTGCCAGCAGTCCCGGGGTAGCGGGAGCTTCCGGTGAGCAGTTCTTC. Protein product: CASSPGVAGASGEQFF. V is TRBV7-3 and J is TRBJ2-1; 9 bases agree with TRBD2. V was clipped by 6 bases and J by 9 bases; unmatched bases: 15. Germline V gene sequence: CDR1 SGHTA, CDR2 FQGTGA. CDR3 size: 16 residues.

This clonotype was observed once. The V gene is TRBV4-1, the J gene TRBJ2-7; 10 nucleotides match TRBD2. V was pared by 2 bases and J by 5 bases, with 0 bases of the junction left unmatched. The germline V gene has CDR1 MGHRA and CDR2 YSYEKL. This CDR3 region has 13 residues. The DNA for the CDR3 is TGCGCCAGCAGCCAAACTAGCGGGGACGAGCAGTACTTC. Amino acids: CASSQTSGDEQYF.

The J gene is TRBJ2-1, the V gene TRBV7-6, with TRBD2 matching over 9 bases. J lost 8 bases, V lost 6 bases, and 11 bases had no gene match. The CDR3 runs to 15 residues. From germline, CDR1 is SGHVS and CDR2 FNYEAQ. In DNA, the CDR3 is TGTGCCAGCAGTCTCCGATCTAGCGGGAACTATGAGCAGTTCTTC. Protein: CASSLRSSGNYEQFF.